This T cell receptor beta chain was observed in a study of T cells expressing NK-cell markers. In the study overall: One of the eight sequenced donors was seronegative, whereas the other seven were HCMV-seropositive. Findings and caveats of the study: Certain NKG2C+ T cell clones were expanded, and their HCMV specificity remained unclear. A range of about 1.0-7.0% of CD8+ T cells consisted of dominant NKG2C+ clonotypes in a handful of donors.

Comments on this clonotype: Its target is not known.

Germline V gives CDR1 MNHEY, CDR2 SMNVEV (reference sequence). The CDR3 has 14 amino acids. TCR beta cDNA was generated via 5'RACE template switching incorporating UMIs. Reanalyzing the 5' RACE reads, TCRdb keeps one entry per CDR3 protein, without DNA. The sample shows about 390,000 distinct CDR3 sequences, and approximately 11% sits with its ten largest clones. This receptor was identified in a woman between 45 and 60 years old in good health. The sample was blood T cells: a sorted CD56 or NKG2C T cell subset, CD4+ or CD8+ T cells, or bulk PBMC T cells (not recorded which). The chain combines TRBV27 with TRBJ2-2; TCRdb indicates TRBD2, and absent DNA this call remains unverified. The CDR3 region is CASSFDLRDGELFF.